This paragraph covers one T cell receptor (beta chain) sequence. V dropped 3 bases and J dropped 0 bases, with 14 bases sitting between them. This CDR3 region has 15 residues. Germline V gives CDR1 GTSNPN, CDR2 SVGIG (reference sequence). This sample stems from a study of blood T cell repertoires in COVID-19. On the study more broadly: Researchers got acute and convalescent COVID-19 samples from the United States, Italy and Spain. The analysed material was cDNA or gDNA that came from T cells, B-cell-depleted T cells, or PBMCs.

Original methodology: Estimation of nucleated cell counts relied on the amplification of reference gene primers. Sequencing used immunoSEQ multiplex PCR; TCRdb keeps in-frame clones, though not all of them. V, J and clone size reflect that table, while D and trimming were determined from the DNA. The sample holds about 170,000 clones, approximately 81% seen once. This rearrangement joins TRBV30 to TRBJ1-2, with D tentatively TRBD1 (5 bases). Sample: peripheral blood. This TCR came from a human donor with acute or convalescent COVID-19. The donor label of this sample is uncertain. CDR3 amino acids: CAWSPGGAANYGYTF. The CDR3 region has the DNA TGTGCCTGGAGCCCTGGCGGGGCAGCTAACTATGGCTACACCTTC.